The present T cell receptor (beta chain) was sequenced within a study of Tregs in tolerant kidney transplant recipients. Germline lookup yields CDR1 GTSNPN and CDR2 SVGIG (reference sequence). Trimming at V came to 5 bases and at J to 2 bases, leaving 13 bases not matched to a gene. The CDR3 is 19 residues long. CD4+CD25+CD127- Tregs, CD4+CD25- non-Tregs, CD4 and CD8 cells were sorted. Only in-frame clones appear in the TCRdb table, and some are missing; sequencing was by immunoSEQ multiplex PCR. This sample has approximately 260,000 clones, with 65% to 85% found just once. This sequence joins TRBV30 and TRBJ2-3; 16 bases fit TRBD2. The clonotype comes from a human donor in good health. Sequences were obtained from CD4+ T cells from blood. The DNA for the CDR3 is TGTGCCTGGGGTGGGACCCCGGGACTAGCGGGAGGGTACACAGATACGCAGTATTTT. Its translation: CAWGGTPGLAGGYTDTQYF.